Listed below are T cell receptor beta chains from one sample, sequenced in a study of early T cells in non-severe SARS-CoV-2 infection. In TCRdb, the 5' RACE reads were re-called with MiXCR into one record per CDR3 protein. Among 30,000 to 40,000 distinct CDR3 sequences listed, 3.5% to 5% were seen once. What was sequenced was whole blood. Receptors were obtained from an adult who was a healthcare worker with PCR-confirmed SARS-CoV-2 infection or an uninfected control (not recorded which). CDR3s leave out the opening cysteine and the closing phenylalanine or tryptophan. For some rows the clone size is stated as once, few or many, or as a class when expanded; others skip it.

>TRBJ2-5|TRBV5-4|many
AGRLAGQETQY
>TRBJ2-6|TRBV7-2|many
ASSLGLDKVNSGANVLT
>TRBJ1-1|TRBV10-3|many
AISRTGDDTEAF
>TRBJ2-7|TRBV11-2|many
ASSPTPGQGSYEQY
>TRBJ2-7|TRBV6-2/TRBV6-3|many
ATQSSVGEQY
>TRBJ2-3|TRBV6-5|many
ASSYSLAGGTDTQY
>TRBJ1-1|TRBV20-1|many
SASDRAVTEAF
>TRBJ2-3|TRBV27|many
ASSQSSGGTDTQY
>TRBJ1-6|TRBV4-1|many
ASSQEGEVRPGSPLH
>TRBJ1-3|TRBV3-1|many
ASSQAGVRPENTIY
>TRBJ2-3|TRBV18|many
ASSPEAGSTDTQY
>TRBJ2-3|TRBV10-2|many
ASSGTASTDTQY
>TRBJ1-2|TRBV3-1|many
ASSQDLGNGYT
>TRBJ2-3|TRBV7-2|few
ASSLRRAADTQY
>TRBJ2-1|TRBV6-1|many
ASSERREQF
>TRBJ1-5|TRBV29-1|many
SVLQGAGQPQH
>TRBJ2-6|TRBV29-1|many
SAAGFSGANVLT
>TRBJ2-5|TRBV3-1|.
ASSLMETRVETQY
>TRBJ2-1|TRBV4-2|few
ASSQDLNGGTYNEQF
>TRBJ1-6|TRBV2|few
ASSVDSTNSPLH
>TRBJ1-5|TRBV2|many
ASSDDGGANQPQH
>TRBJ2-1|TRBV5-1|many
ASSLGGGPQGEQF
>TRBJ2-1|TRBV11-2|many
ASSIRQGDYNEQF
>TRBJ2-1|TRBV15|many
ATSRDADTSSYNEQF
>TRBJ1-1|TRBV6-2/TRBV6-3|.
ASSYSRGLLGNTEAF
>TRBJ2-1|TRBV13|many
ASSIRRLAVNEQF
>TRBJ2-6|TRBV27|many
ASKAAGANVLT
>TRBJ2-3|TRBV3-1|.
ASSRQDGTQY
>TRBJ2-4|TRBV6-1|many
ASSESLIGIQY
>TRBJ1-3|TRBV13|medium-sized
ASSLDRVSGNTIY
>TRBJ2-7|TRBV4-2|many
ASGQVAGTYEQY
>TRBJ2-3|TRBV13|once
ASSLGGTSFPDTQY
>TRBJ2-3|TRBV7-9|medium-sized
ASSPGLRSTDTQY
>TRBJ2-2|TRBV12-3/TRBV12-4|many
ASSLAGANTGELF
>TRBJ1-1|TRBV7-9|.
ASSLGMMNTEAF
>TRBJ2-2|TRBV5-1|many
ASSLDRASTGELF
>TRBJ2-2|TRBV4-1|many
ASSQGLAGNGELF
>TRBJ2-1|TRBV11-3|many
ASSQDPASSNEQF
>TRBJ1-2|TRBV12-3/TRBV12-4|many
ASSFVQEGYT
>TRBJ1-6|TRBV7-2|.
ASSLTPPTLH
>TRBJ2-3|TRBV5-1|few
ASRGAPSTDTQY
>TRBJ2-3|TRBV4-1|few
ASSQEAPRTDTQY
>TRBJ2-7|TRBV4-1|many
ASSQVTAYEQY
>TRBJ2-1|TRBV4-1|.
ASSQAGLAKYNEQF
>TRBJ2-7|TRBV30|few
AWSVSGFYEQY
>TRBJ1-6|TRBV3-1|few
ASSPLRGSGSPLH
>TRBJ1-6|TRBV30|many
AWSARTHYNSPLH
>TRBJ1-4|TRBV18|many
ASSPNRGRLSEKLF
>TRBJ2-6|TRBV18|.
ASSLGTGRSGANVLT
>TRBJ1-1|TRBV7-9|.
ASSLGSRAPGTEAF
>TRBJ2-1|TRBV12-3/TRBV12-4|many
ASSYSSGGHIEQF
>TRBJ2-7|TRBV5-1|.
ASSFSYGVDEQY
>TRBJ2-5|TRBV3-1|few
ASSQELPETQY